One and the same sample provided the 15 T cell receptor beta chains below, sequenced in a study of tumor and adjacent non-tumor tissue in lung cancer. RNA was extracted from bulk tissue without any cell sorting. Three rounds of nested PCR, following a modified ARM-PCR protocol, produced the TCRbeta library. TCRdb used MiXCR to reprocess the multiplex PCR reads, holding one entry per CDR3 protein. The sample carries about 66,000 distinct CDR3 sequences, about 80% recorded once. The sequenced material came from lung tumor tissue. The source is a man aged 60 to 75 with non-small cell lung cancer.

This clonotype appeared once. The chain recombines TRBV5-4 with TRBJ2-2; TRBD1 might be the D (6 bases). Trimming removed 6 bases from V and 1 base from J, with 16 bases in between. This CDR3 is 16 amino acids long. Germline loops: CDR1 SGHNT, CDR2 YYREEE (reference sequence). The CDR3 nucleotides are TGTGCCAGCATTAAGGGGGTCGGCAGGAACACCGGGGAGCTGTTTTTT. Its translation is CASIKGVGRNTGELFF.

A few counts support this clonotype. The junction departs from germline at one end; a sequencing error may be responsible. For the CDR3, the DNA is TGTGCCAGAAGTTACAAGGACAGGGGAGAAGAGCAGTACTTC. This translates into CARSYKDRGEEQYF. The J gene is TRBJ2-7, the V gene TRBV6-5; 9 bases agree with TRBD1. CDR1 and CDR2 (germline): MNHEY, SVGAGI. CDR3 length equals 14 residues.

With respect to this clonotype: Here the CDR3 omits its conserved ending phenylalanine or tryptophan, so a read error is the likely source. This sequence joins TRBV6-5 and TRBJ2-7, with 7 bases lining up with TRBD1. The CDR3 loop spans 13 amino acids. The germline V gene encodes CDR1 MNHEY and CDR2 SVGAGI. The CDR3 coding sequence is TGTGCCAGGAGTTACAGCCGGGACAGTGGGCAGTACTTA. Translation gives CARSYSRDSGQYL.

To note about this clonotype: One end of the junction does not line up with germline, which may come from a read error. This rearrangement joins TRBV20-1 to TRBJ2-2; tentative D call: TRBD2 (5 bases). The CDR3 is 11 amino acids. Germline-derived CDR1 and CDR2 are DFQATT and SNEGSKA (reference sequence). The CDR3 DNA sequence: TGTAGTGCTAGAAGAACCGGGGAGCTGATTTTT. Translating gives CSARRTGELIF.

Concerning this clonotype itself: An end of the junction does not agree with germline; a read error may underlie this. The V gene is TRBV10-2, the J gene TRBJ2-3; 9 bases map to TRBD2. The CDR3 sequence is 17 residues long. Germline V gene sequence: CDR1 WSHSY, CDR2 SAAADI. CDR3 protein: CASSGLGIAGVLDTQYF. Written as DNA, the CDR3 is TGCGCTAGCAGTGGGCTTGGAATAGCGGGAGTATTAGATACGCAGTATTTT.

With regard to this clonotype: Germline is not matched at one junction end, which may reflect a read error. The V call is TRBV6-5, the J call TRBJ1-1, with 7 nucleotides matching TRBD1. Germline loops: CDR1 MNHEY, CDR2 SVGAGI. CDR3 size: 13 residues. Here the CDR3 DNA reads TGTGCCAGCAGTCGACAGGGAAACACTGAAGCATTCTTT. It specifies CASSRQGNTEAFF.

This clonotype was counted between two and nine times. This may be a read error, as it is one base from a much larger clone. The chain is built from TRBV29-1 and TRBJ2-3; 8 bases align to TRBD2. Germline V gene sequence: CDR1 SQVTM, CDR2 ANQGSEA. The CDR3 is 16 amino acids. V trimming: 1 base; J trimming: 3 bases; junction bases outside the gene matches: 9. The CDR3: CSVEGQPSGRTDTQYF. CDR3 in DNA: TGCAGCGTTGAAGGGCAACCCAGCGGGAGAACAGATACGCAGTATTTT.

The V call is TRBV6-5, the J call TRBJ1-2, with 7 bases lining up with TRBD1. The J segment lost 11 bases and the V segment lost 9 bases, leaving 9 bases of the junction unmatched. Per germline, CDR1 MNHEY and CDR2 SVGAGI. This CDR3 is built from 11 residues. CDR3 residues: CASGTEYSYTF. CDR3 DNA sequence: TGTGCCAGTGGGACAGAGTATAGTTACACCTTC.

Turning to this clonotype: With a much larger clone just one base away, this may be a read error. V is TRBV5-4 and J is TRBJ2-7, with 7 nucleotides matching TRBD1. V gave up 2 bases and J gave up 6 bases; unmatched junction bases: 5. The length of the CDR3 is 13 residues. Germline lookup yields CDR1 SGHNT and CDR2 YYREEE (reference sequence). CDR3 loop: CASSFGDSFEQYF. CDR3 nucleotides: TGTGCCAGCAGCTTTGGGGACAGCTTCGAGCAGTACTTC.

Regarding this clonotype: This may be a read error, as it is one base from a much larger clone. The rearrangement joins TRBV29-1 to TRBJ1-1, with TRBD1 as a possible D gene (6 bases). The germline V gene has CDR1 SQVTM and CDR2 ANQGSEA. This CDR3 is built from 13 residues. CDR3 coding DNA: TGCAGCGTTGAATTGGGGGCGGACACTGAAGTTTACTTT. Its protein is CSVELGADTEVYF. Filled out from reference TRBV29-1 and TRBJ1-1, the complete variable domain reads SAVISQKPSRDICQRGTSLTIQCQVDSQVTMMFWYRQQPGQSLTLIATANQGSEATYESGFVIDKFPISRPNLTFSTLTVSNMSPEDSSIYLCSVELGADTEVYFGQGTRLTVV.

This sequence joins TRBV6-6 and TRBJ1-5, with 9 bases lining up with TRBD1. CDR3 length: 16 amino acids. The germline V gene encodes CDR1 MNHNY and CDR2 SVGAGI (reference sequence). The ends lost 5 bases at V and 5 bases at J; junction bases unmatched: 10. The DNA of the CDR3 is TGTGCCAGCAGTGAGAGAGACAGGGGGGACGATCAGCCCCAGCATTTT. Residues: CASSERDRGDDQPQHF.

The chain combines TRBV20-1 with TRBJ1-5; 8 nucleotides line up with TRBD1. CDR3 length: 14 residues. Germline assignment: CDR1 DFQATT and CDR2 SNEGSKA (reference sequence). The ends lost 7 bases at V and 5 bases at J; junction bases unmatched: 10. The CDR3 here is CSVSIGTGHQPQHF. The CDR3 DNA reads TGCAGTGTGTCCATCGGGACAGGACATCAGCCCCAGCATTTT.

A remark on this clonotype: Lacking the conserved final phenylalanine or tryptophan, this CDR3 likely reflects a read error. The chain uses TRBV20-1 and TRBJ2-3, with TRBD2 matching 10 bases. Germline CDR1 DFQATT, CDR2 SNEGSKA (reference sequence). The CDR3 length is 14 residues. The CDR3 protein is CSAGLAAAGDTQYS. The CDR3 bases are TGCAGTGCTGGACTAGCGGCTGCGGGAGATACTCAGTATTCT.

This clonotype was seen more than once but under ten times. Germline is not matched at one junction end, which may reflect a read error. This chain connects TRBV6-5 to TRBJ2-7, with 7 bases matching TRBD1. The CDR3 length is 15 residues. Germline CDR1 and CDR2: MNHEY and SVGAGI. For the CDR3, the DNA is TGTGCCAGCGGTTACGAGGCTGGACAGGTTTACGAGCAGTACTTT. This translates into CASGYEAGQVYEQYF.

This chain joins TRBV20-1 and TRBJ2-1; D uncertain. CDR1 is DFQATT and CDR2 is SNEGSKA in the germline V gene (reference sequence). V was clipped by 6 bases and J by 9 bases, with 15 bases between them. The CDR3 is 12 residues long. In DNA, the CDR3 is TGCAGTGCAAGGGCCGGAAGGAGTGAGCAGTTCTTC. It specifies CSARAGRSEQFF.